Here is one TCR beta chain with its context. The V and J ends lost 4 bases and 3 bases respectively, with 4 bases between them. This CDR3 has 11 residues. The germline V gene encodes CDR1 LNHDA and CDR2 SQIVND (reference sequence). The record originates from a study of shared clonotypes between healthy human individuals. Assay: immunoSEQ multiplex PCR; the TCRdb copy retains only in-frame clones and omits some. This repertoire shows 300,000 or so clones, approximately 79% found once; its top ten account for around 10%. This chain links TRBV19 with TRBJ2-7; unclear D gene. This sequence originates from a young man in good health. Source material: memory CD4+ T cells sorted from blood. Indicated subset: CD45RA-negative fraction. The CDR3 DNA reads TGTGCCAGTAGTAGCTTCTACGAGCAGTACTTC. Translation gives CASSSFYEQYF.